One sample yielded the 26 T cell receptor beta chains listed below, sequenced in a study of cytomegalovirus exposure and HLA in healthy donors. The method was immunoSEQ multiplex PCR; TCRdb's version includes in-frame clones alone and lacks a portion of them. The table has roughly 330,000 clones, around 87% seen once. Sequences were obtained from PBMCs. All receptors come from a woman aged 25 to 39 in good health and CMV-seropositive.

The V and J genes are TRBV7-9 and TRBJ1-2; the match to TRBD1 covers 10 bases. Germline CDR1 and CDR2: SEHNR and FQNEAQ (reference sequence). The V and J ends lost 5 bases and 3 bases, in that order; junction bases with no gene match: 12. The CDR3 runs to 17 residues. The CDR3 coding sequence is TGTGCCAGCAGCCACATCCGACAGGGGGCGAGGGACTATGGCTACACCTTC. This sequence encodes CASSHIRQGARDYGYTF.

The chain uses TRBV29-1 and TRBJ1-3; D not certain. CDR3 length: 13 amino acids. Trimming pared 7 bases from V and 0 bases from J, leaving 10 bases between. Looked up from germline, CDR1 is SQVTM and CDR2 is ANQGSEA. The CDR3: CSAWVSSGNTIYF. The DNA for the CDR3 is TGCAGCGCCTGGGTGAGCTCTGGAAACACCATATATTTT.

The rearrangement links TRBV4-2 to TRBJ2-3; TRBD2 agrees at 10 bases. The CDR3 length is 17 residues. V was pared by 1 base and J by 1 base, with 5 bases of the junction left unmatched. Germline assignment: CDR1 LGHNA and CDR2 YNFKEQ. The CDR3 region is CASSQGLAGEGTDTQYF. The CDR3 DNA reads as TGTGCCAGCAGCCAAGGGCTAGCGGGAGAGGGCACAGATACGCAGTATTTT.

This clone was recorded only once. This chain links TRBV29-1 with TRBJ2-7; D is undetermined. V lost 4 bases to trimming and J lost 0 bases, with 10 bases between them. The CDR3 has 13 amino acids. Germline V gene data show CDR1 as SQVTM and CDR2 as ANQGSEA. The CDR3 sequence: CSVVWTSSYEQYF. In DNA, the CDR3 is TGCAGCGTTGTTTGGACCAGCTCCTACGAGCAGTACTTC.

Here the CDR3 reads CASSLVLAEQYF. The CDR3 DNA sequence: TGTGCCAGCAGTTTGGTTTTGGCGGAGCAGTACTTC. V usage is TRBV28 and J usage is TRBJ2-7; D gene unclear. Germline assignment: CDR1 MDHEN and CDR2 SYDVKM. V was clipped by 3 bases and J by 7 bases, with 10 bases between them. This CDR3 contains 12 residues.

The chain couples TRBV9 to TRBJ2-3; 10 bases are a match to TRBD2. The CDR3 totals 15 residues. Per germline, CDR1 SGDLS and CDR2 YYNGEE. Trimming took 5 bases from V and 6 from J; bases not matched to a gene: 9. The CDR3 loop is CASSQTSGSSDTQYF. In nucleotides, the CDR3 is TGTGCCAGCAGTCAGACTAGCGGGTCATCTGATACGCAGTATTTT.

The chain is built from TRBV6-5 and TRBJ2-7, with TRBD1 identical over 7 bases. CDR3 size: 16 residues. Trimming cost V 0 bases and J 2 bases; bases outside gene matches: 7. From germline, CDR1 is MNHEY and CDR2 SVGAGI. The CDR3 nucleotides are TGTGCCAGCAGTTACTCGATGCCCGGGACAGCCTACGAGCAGTACTTC. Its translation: CASSYSMPGTAYEQYF.

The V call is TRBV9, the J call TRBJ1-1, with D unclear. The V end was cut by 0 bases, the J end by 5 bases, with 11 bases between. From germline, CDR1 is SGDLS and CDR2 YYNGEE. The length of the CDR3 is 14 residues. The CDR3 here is CASSVGGVGTEAFF. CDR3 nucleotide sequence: TGTGCCAGCAGCGTAGGAGGAGTGGGTACTGAAGCTTTCTTT. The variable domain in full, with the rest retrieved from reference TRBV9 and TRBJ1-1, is DSGVTQTPKHLITATGQRVTLRCSPRSGDLSVYWYQQSLDQGLQFLIQYYNGEERAKGNILERFSAQQFPDLHSELNLSSLELGDSALYFCASSVGGVGTEAFFGQGTRLTVV.

The chain's CDR3 is CASSFQGAQPQHF. DNA of the CDR3: TGTGCCAGCAGCTTTCAGGGCGCCCAGCCCCAGCATTTT. V and J are TRBV7-2 and TRBJ1-5, with a tentative D call TRBD1 (5 bases). V lost 3 bases to trimming and J lost 7 bases, with 10 bases between them. CDR1 and CDR2 (germline): SGHTA, FQGNSA. CDR3 size: 13 residues.

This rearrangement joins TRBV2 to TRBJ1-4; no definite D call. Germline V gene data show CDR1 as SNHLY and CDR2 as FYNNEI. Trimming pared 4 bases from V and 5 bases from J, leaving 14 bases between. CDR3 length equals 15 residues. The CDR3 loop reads CASSGRGTGNEKLFF. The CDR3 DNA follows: TGTGCCAGCAGTGGCCGGGGTACGGGGAATGAAAAACTGTTTTTT.

The CDR3: CASVVLAGVNEQFF. The CDR3, as DNA: TGTGCCAGCGTCGTGCTAGCGGGAGTGAATGAGCAGTTCTTC. V usage is TRBV2 and J usage is TRBJ2-1; TRBD2 matches 10 bases. There are 14 residues in the CDR3. J was trimmed by 7 bases and V by 8 bases; bases with no gene match: 8. Germline lookup yields CDR1 SNHLY and CDR2 FYNNEI.

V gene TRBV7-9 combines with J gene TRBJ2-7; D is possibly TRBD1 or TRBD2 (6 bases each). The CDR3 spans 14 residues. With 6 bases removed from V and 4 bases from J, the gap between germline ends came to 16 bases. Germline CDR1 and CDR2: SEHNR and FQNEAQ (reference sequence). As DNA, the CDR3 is TGTGCCAGCAGGAGGGGGGACGGTATATACGAGCAGTACTTC. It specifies CASRRGDGIYEQYF.

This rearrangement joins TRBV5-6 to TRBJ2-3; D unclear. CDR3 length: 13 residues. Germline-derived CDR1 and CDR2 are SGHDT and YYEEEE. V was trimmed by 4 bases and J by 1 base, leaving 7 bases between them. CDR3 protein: CASSLRGTDTQYF. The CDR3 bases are TGTGCCAGCAGCCTACGAGGCACAGATACGCAGTATTTT.

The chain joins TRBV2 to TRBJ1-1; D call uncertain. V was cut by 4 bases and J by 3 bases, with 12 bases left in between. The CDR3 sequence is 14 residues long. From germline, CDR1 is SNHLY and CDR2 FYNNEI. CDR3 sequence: CASSAAPEDTEAFF. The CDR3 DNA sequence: TGTGCCAGCAGTGCGGCACCAGAGGACACTGAAGCTTTCTTT.

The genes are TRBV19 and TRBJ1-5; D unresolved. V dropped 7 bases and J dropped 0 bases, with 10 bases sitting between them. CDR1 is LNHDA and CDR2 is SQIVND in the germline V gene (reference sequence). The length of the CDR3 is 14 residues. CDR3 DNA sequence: TGTGCCAGTACCGGACGGTCTAGCAATCAGCCCCAGCATTTT. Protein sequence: CASTGRSSNQPQHF.

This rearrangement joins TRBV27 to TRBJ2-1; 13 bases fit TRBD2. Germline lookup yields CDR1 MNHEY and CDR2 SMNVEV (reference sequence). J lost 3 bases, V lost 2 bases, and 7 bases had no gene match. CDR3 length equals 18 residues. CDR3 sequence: CASSLTGLAGANYNEQFF. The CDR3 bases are TGTGCCAGCAGTTTAACAGGACTAGCGGGGGCTAACTACAATGAGCAGTTCTTC.

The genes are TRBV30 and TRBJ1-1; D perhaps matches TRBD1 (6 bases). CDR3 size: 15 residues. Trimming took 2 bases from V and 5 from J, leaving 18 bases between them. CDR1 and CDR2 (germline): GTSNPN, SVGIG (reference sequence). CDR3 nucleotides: TGTGCCTGGAGTTATCTCCGAGGAGGGGGTACTGAAGCTTTCTTT. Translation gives CAWSYLRGGGTEAFF.

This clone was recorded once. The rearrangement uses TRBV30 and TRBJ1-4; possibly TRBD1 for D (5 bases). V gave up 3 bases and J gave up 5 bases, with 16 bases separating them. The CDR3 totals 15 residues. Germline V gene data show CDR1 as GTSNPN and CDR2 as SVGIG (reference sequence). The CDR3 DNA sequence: TGTGCCTGGAGGCGTCCGTGGGGCCCAAATGAAAAACTGTTTTTT. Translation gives CAWRRPWGPNEKLFF.

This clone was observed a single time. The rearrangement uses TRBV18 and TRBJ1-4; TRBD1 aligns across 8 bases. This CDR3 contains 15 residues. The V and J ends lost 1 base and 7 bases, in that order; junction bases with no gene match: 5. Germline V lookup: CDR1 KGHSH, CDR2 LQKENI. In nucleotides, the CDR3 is TGTGCCAGCTCACCACGCGGGGGGACAGGTGAAAAACTGTTTTTT. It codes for CASSPRGGTGEKLFF.

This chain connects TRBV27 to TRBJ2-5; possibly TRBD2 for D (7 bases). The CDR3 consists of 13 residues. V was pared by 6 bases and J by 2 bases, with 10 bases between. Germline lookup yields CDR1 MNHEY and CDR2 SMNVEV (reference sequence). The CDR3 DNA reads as TGTGCCAGCAGCGGGGGGCATCAAGAGACCCAGTACTTC. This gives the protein CASSGGHQETQYF.

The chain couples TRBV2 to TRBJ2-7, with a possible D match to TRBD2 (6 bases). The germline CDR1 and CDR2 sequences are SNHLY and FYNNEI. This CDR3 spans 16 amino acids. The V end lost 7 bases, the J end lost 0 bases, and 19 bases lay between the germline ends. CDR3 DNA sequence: TGTGCCAGCACCGGAGGGGTAGTCACAAGCTCCTACGAGCAGTACTTC. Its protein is CASTGGVVTSSYEQYF.

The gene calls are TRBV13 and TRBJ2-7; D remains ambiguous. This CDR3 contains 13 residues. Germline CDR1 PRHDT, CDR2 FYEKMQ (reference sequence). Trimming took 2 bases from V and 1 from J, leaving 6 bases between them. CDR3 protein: CASSLSSSYEQYF. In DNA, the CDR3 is TGTGCCAGCAGCTTATCCAGTTCCTACGAGCAGTACTTC.

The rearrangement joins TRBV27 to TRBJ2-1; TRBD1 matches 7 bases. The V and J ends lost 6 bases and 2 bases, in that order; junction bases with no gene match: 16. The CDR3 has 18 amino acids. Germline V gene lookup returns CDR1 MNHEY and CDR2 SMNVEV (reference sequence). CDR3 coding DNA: TGTGCCAGCAGCGGACCAGGGGGAGTGGGAAGGACCTACAATGAGCAGTTCTTC. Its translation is CASSGPGGVGRTYNEQFF.

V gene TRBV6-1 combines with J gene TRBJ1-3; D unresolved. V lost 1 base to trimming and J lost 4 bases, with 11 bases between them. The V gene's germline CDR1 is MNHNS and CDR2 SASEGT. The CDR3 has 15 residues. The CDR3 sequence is CASSEDLRGGNTIYF. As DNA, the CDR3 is TGTGCCAGCAGTGAAGACCTTAGAGGGGGAAACACCATATATTTT.

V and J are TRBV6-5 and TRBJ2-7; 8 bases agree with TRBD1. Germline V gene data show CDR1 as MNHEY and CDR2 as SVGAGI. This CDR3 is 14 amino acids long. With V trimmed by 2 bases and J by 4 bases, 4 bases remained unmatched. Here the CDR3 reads CASSYTRDRYEQYF. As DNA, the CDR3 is TGTGCCAGCAGTTACACCCGGGACAGGTACGAGCAGTACTTC.

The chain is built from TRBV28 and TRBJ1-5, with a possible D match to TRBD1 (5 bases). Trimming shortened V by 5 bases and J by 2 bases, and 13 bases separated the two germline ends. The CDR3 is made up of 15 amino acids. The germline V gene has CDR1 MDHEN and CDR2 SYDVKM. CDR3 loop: CASSRGGGGNQPQHF. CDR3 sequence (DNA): TGTGCCAGCAGTCGCGGGGGGGGTGGCAATCAGCCCCAGCATTTT.